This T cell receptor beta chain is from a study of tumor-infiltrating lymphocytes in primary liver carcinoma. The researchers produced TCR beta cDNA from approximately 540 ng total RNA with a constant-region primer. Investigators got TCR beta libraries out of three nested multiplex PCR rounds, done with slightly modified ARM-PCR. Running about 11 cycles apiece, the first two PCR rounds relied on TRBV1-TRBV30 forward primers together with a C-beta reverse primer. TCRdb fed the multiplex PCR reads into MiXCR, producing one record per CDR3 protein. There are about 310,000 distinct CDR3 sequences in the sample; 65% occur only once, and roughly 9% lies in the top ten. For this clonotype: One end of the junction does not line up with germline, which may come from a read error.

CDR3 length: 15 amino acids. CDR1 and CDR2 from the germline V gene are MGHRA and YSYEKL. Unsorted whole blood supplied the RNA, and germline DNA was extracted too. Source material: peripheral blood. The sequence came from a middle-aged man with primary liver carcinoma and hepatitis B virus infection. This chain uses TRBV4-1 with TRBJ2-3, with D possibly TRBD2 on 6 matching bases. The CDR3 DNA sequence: TGCGCCAGCAGCCCGAGACTAGAGATTGTAGATGCGCAGTATTTT. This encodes CASSPRLEIVDAQYF.